This entry lists 28 T cell receptor beta chains sequenced from one sample in a study of T cell repertoires in cytomegalovirus infection (dated by TCRdb to the late 2010s). The listed sequencing device is Illumina HiSeq 1500. The raw public data were reprocessed by TCRdb itself: fastp quality trimming at Q25, MiXCR clonotype calling, in-frame beta chains only. Merged by CDR3 protein, the rows form single entries marked with the most common genes and DNA. The sample includes around 550,000 distinct CDR3 sequences, with more than 25% observed a single time. Of the sample, roughly an eighth is held by the ten largest clones. Source material: PBMCs. The receptors stem from a human donor in good health (CMV status not recorded). Some clones in this sample may be carry-over from other donors' samples.

This clonotype was detected a few times. The J gene is TRBJ2-1, the V gene TRBV10-3, with 7 bases that match TRBD2. The junction had 9 bases not matched to a gene; V was cut back by 0 bases and J by 10 bases. The CDR3 spans 15 residues. Germline CDR1 reads ENHRY; CDR2 reads SYGVKD. This CDR3 reads CAISESGGRIGEQFF. CDR3 coding DNA: TGTGCCATCAGTGAGTCGGGCGGGAGAATAGGGGAGCAGTTCTTC.

The gene calls are TRBV20-1 and TRBJ2-3; the D is unclear. CDR1 and CDR2 (germline): DFQATT, SNEGSKA (reference sequence). The CDR3 runs to 14 residues. The V end was cut by 6 bases, the J end by 0 bases, with 13 bases between. Here the CDR3 reads CSANSYGSTDTQYF. In nucleotides, the CDR3 is TGCAGTGCCAATAGTTACGGGAGCACAGATACGCAGTATTTT.

The rearrangement links TRBV19 to TRBJ2-4; D is uncertain. Germline values: CDR1 LNHDA, CDR2 SQIVND (reference sequence). Trimming left V 6 bases short and J 2 bases short, with 11 bases between. The CDR3 runs 14 residues. The CDR3 here is CASSSTHTKNIQYF. CDR3 sequence (DNA): TGTGCCAGTAGCTCGACACACACCAAAAACATTCAGTACTTC. Supplemented by reference TRBV19 and TRBJ2-4, the full variable domain reads DGGITQSPKYLFRKEGQNVTLSCEQNLNHDAMYWYRQDPGQGLRLIYYSQIVNDFQKGDIAEGYSVSREKKESFPLTVTSAQKNPTAFYLCASSSTHTKNIQYFGAGTRLSVL.

The chain is built from TRBV4-2 and TRBJ1-5; weak D call: TRBD1 (5 bases). Trimming took off 0 bases at V and 3 bases at J, with 9 bases between the two ends. Germline V gene sequence: CDR1 LGHNA, CDR2 YNFKEQ. The CDR3 contains 15 residues. The CDR3 reads CASSQDRGINQPQHF. The CDR3 DNA follows: TGTGCCAGCAGCCAAGATCGGGGGATCAATCAGCCCCAGCATTTT.

The gene calls are TRBV4-1 and TRBJ2-7; 8 nucleotides agree with TRBD2. J gave up 2 bases and V 1 base, and 4 bases lay outside the gene matches. The CDR3 loop spans 15 amino acids. Germline CDR1 and CDR2: MGHRA and YSYEKL. The CDR3 sequence is CASSQVGGGAYEQYF. CDR3 nucleotides: TGCGCCAGCAGCCAAGTCGGGGGGGGAGCCTACGAGCAGTACTTC.

Note on this clonotype: A much larger clone differs by one base, so this may be a read error. The chain combines TRBV7-9 with TRBJ2-1, with D uncertain. CDR3 size: 15 residues. Germline V gene lookup returns CDR1 SEHNR and CDR2 FQNEAQ (reference sequence). This chain's CDR3 is CASSLGPRSHNEQFF. CDR3 DNA: TGTGCCAGCAGCTTAGGGCCGCGCTCCCACAATGAGCAGTTCTTC.

This clonotype was counted between two and nine times. The chain combines TRBV2 with TRBJ1-1; the D gene is possibly TRBD1 (5 bases). Looked up from germline, CDR1 is SNHLY and CDR2 is FYNNEI. The CDR3 totals 13 residues. The germline V and J ends were trimmed by 6 bases and 4 bases, with 12 bases remaining between them. The CDR3 DNA follows: TGTGCCAGCAGACGGGGGACGAGCACTGAAGCTTTCTTT. It codes for CASRRGTSTEAFF. Supplemented by reference TRBV2 and TRBJ1-1, the full variable domain reads EPEVTQTPSHQVTQMGQEVILRCVPISNHLYFYWYRQILGQKVEFLVSFYNNEISEKSEIFDDQFSVERPDGSNFTLKIRSTKLEDSAMYFCASRRGTSTEAFFGQGTRLTVV.

This clonotype was seen many times. V usage is TRBV7-2 and J usage is TRBJ2-5; D remains ambiguous. Germline V gene data show CDR1 as SGHTA and CDR2 as FQGNSA. V was pared by 5 bases and J by 4 bases, with 11 bases between. The CDR3 sequence is 13 residues long. This CDR3 reads CASSRPTVETQYF. As DNA, the CDR3 is TGTGCCAGCAGCCGACCGACCGTAGAGACCCAGTACTTC. The full variable domain, its missing parts supplied by reference TRBV7-2 and TRBJ2-5, is GAGVSQSPSNKVTEKGKDVELRCDPISGHTALYWYRQSLGQGLEFLIYFQGNSAPDKSGLPSDRFSAERTGGSVSTLTIQRTQQEDSAVYLCASSRPTVETQYFGPGTRLLVL.

The CDR3 reads CASSEKYKGEAFF. As DNA, the CDR3 is TGTGCCAGCAGTGAAAAGTACAAGGGTGAAGCTTTCTTT. The chain is built from TRBV6-1 and TRBJ1-1; unclear D gene. This CDR3 has 13 residues. CDR1 and CDR2 from the germline V gene are MNHNS and SASEGT. The V end was cut by 2 bases, the J end by 7 bases, with 11 bases between.

The CDR3 DNA reads as TGTGCCTGGAGTCAGGGCTACACCTTC. Translated: CAWSQGYTF. This chain uses TRBV30 with TRBJ1-2; the D is unclear. Deletions cut 2 bases from V and 8 bases from J, with 3 bases between. The germline gives CDR1 GTSNPN, CDR2 SVGIG (reference sequence). The CDR3 has 9 amino acids.

This rearrangement joins TRBV29-1 to TRBJ2-3; D is perhaps TRBD2 (5 bases). Between the trimmed V and J ends, which lost 3 bases and 7 bases, there was a span of 14 bases. This CDR3 contains 13 residues. Germline V gene lookup returns CDR1 SQVTM and CDR2 ANQGSEA. CDR3 protein: CSVDLLAGHTQYF. The CDR3 DNA sequence: TGCAGCGTTGACTTGCTAGCCGGACATACGCAGTATTTT.

The V and J genes are TRBV5-1 and TRBJ1-2; 7 nucleotides agree with TRBD1. The V segment lost 4 bases and the J segment 1 base; nucleotides outside the gene matches: 10. Per the germline V gene, CDR1 is SGHRS and CDR2 is YFSETQ. The CDR3 covers 16 residues. DNA for the CDR3: TGCGCCAGCAGCCCGAGCGGGACAGCCTATAACTATGGCTACACCTTC. This translates into CASSPSGTAYNYGYTF. Complete variable domain (other parts from reference TRBV5-1 and TRBJ1-2): KAGVTQTPRYLIKTRGQQVTLSCSPISGHRSVSWYQQTPGQGLQFLFEYFSETQRNKGNFPGRFSGRQFSNSRSEMNVSTLELGDSALYLCASSPSGTAYNYGYTFGSGTRLTVV.

This clonotype was counted between two and nine times. This chain connects TRBV7-2 to TRBJ2-5; D might be TRBD2 (5 bases). The length of the CDR3 is 13 residues. Looked up from germline, CDR1 is SGHTA and CDR2 is FQGNSA. Trimming took off 3 bases at V and 5 bases at J, with 10 bases between the two ends. This CDR3 is CASSFWEKETQYF. As DNA, the CDR3 is TGTGCCAGCAGCTTTTGGGAGAAGGAGACCCAGTACTTC.

The CDR3 bases are TGCGCCAGCAGCTTGGATATCTCCCGTGGGTATAATGGCTACACCTTC. Encoded protein: CASSLDISRGYNGYTF. V usage is TRBV5-1 and J usage is TRBJ1-2; D remains unclear. The CDR3 has 16 amino acids. V gave up 0 bases and J gave up 6 bases, with 18 bases separating them. The germline CDR1 and CDR2 sequences are SGHRS and YFSETQ.

As for this clonotype: At one end, the junction sequence differs from germline, possibly due to a read error. The rearrangement links TRBV11-2 to TRBJ2-1, with 10 bases that match TRBD2. Germline CDR1 and CDR2: SGHAT and FQNNGV. The CDR3 has 15 amino acids. The CDR3 nucleotides read TGCGCCAGCAGCCATACTAGCGGGGCTTACAATGAGCAGTTCTTC. Amino acid sequence: CASSHTSGAYNEQFF.

This clonotype was picked up one time. This sequence joins TRBV6-2 or TRBV6-3 and TRBJ1-1; a possible D gene is TRBD1 (5 bases). V gave up 4 bases and J gave up 5 bases, with 8 bases separating them. CDR1 is MNHEY and CDR2 is SVGEGT in the germline V gene. The CDR3 runs to 12 residues. The CDR3: CASSSRGTEAFF. The CDR3 nucleotides read TGTGCCAGCAGTTCCCGGGGGACTGAAGCTTTCTTT.

This clonotype was seen only a few times. The rearrangement links TRBV6-2 or TRBV6-3 to TRBJ1-5; D is ambiguous. Germline CDR1 is MNHEY and CDR2 is SVGEGT. Trimming removed 1 base at V and 4 bases at J, with 8 bases between. This CDR3 region has 14 residues. CDR3 in DNA: TGTGCCAGCAGTTACTGGAGAGGGAATCAGCCCCAGCATTTT. Translated: CASSYWRGNQPQHF.

The CDR3 sequence is CSVSRTDTQPQHF. DNA for the CDR3: TGCAGCGTCTCCAGGACAGATACTCAGCCCCAGCATTTT. The rearrangement links TRBV29-1 to TRBJ1-5, with D possibly being TRBD1 (6 bases). Germline lookup yields CDR1 SQVTM and CDR2 ANQGSEA. Trimming removed 6 bases from V and 6 bases from J, with 15 bases in between. This CDR3 has 13 amino acids.

This clonotype was detected a few times. V is TRBV18 and J is TRBJ2-3, with unresolved D. From germline, CDR1 is KGHSH and CDR2 LQKENI. The CDR3 is made up of 15 amino acids. Trimming took off 4 bases at V and 0 bases at J, with 11 bases between the two ends. In nucleotides, the CDR3 is TGTGCCAGCTCACGAAGCAGAGATAGCACAGATACGCAGTATTTT. This codes for CASSRSRDSTDTQYF.

The CDR3 nucleotides are TGTGCCAGCAGTTTTCGACTAGCGCAAGCCGGGGAGCAGTACTTC. The encoded protein is CASSFRLAQAGEQYF. The chain joins TRBV28 to TRBJ2-7, with TRBD2 matching over 8 bases. Germline loops: CDR1 MDHEN, CDR2 SYDVKM. After removal of 3 bases from V and 7 bases from J, the junction contained 11 bases not matched to a gene. CDR3 length equals 15 residues. The variable domain in full, completed from reference TRBV28 and TRBJ2-7, reads DVKVTQSSRYLVKRTGEKVFLECVQDMDHENMFWYRQDPGLGLRLIYFSYDVKMKEKGDIPEGYSVSREKKERFSLILESASTNQTSMYLCASSFRLAQAGEQYFGPGTRLTVT.

Here the CDR3 DNA reads TGCGCCAGCAGCTTGGCCACTCCAACAGATACGCAGTATTTT. This gives the protein CASSLATPTDTQYF. V is TRBV5-1 and J is TRBJ2-3; no firm D call. Trimming removed 0 bases from V and 3 bases from J, with 8 bases in between. The CDR3 spans 14 residues. The germline gives CDR1 SGHRS, CDR2 YFSETQ.

This chain connects TRBV10-3 to TRBJ1-2; D uncertain. The germline gives CDR1 ENHRY, CDR2 SYGVKD. The CDR3 is 13 residues long. The V end lost 3 bases, the J end lost 1 base, and 6 bases lay between the germline ends. CDR3 coding DNA: TGTGCCATCAGTGAACGGGGTAACTATGGCTACACCTTC. This encodes CAISERGNYGYTF.

This clonotype has ten or more counts. The rearrangement joins TRBV7-2 to TRBJ2-2; perhaps TRBD1 as D (5 bases). Germline V gene sequence: CDR1 SGHTA, CDR2 FQGNSA. The germline V and J ends were trimmed by 5 bases and 6 bases, with 16 bases remaining between them. The CDR3 has 15 amino acids. CDR3 loop: CASSLGASLSGELFF. In DNA form, the CDR3 reads TGTGCCAGCAGCCTTGGGGCTAGTCTATCCGGGGAGCTGTTTTTT.

The chain is built from TRBV6-6 and TRBJ2-3; 8 bases agree with TRBD2. Trimming took 8 bases from V and 3 from J; bases not matched to a gene: 10. CDR3 length equals 15 residues. Germline V gene data show CDR1 as MNHNY and CDR2 as SVGAGI (reference sequence). DNA for the CDR3: TGTGCCAGCTGGGTGTATGCTAGCGGGACAGATACGCAGTATTTT. Its protein product is CASWVYASGTDTQYF.

This clonotype was picked up many times. The rearrangement joins TRBV7-9 to TRBJ2-1; TRBD2 aligns across 9 bases. V shed 4 bases, J shed 6 bases, and the junction held 10 bases outside the gene matches. There are 16 residues in the CDR3. From germline, CDR1 is SEHNR and CDR2 FQNEAQ (reference sequence). The CDR3 DNA reads as TGTGCCAGCAGCTCCCCCTGGCGGGAGGGCCCCAATGAGCAGTTCTTC. Its protein is CASSSPWREGPNEQFF.

This chain uses TRBV18 with TRBJ2-7; the match to TRBD2 covers 12 bases. Trimming at V came to 3 bases and at J to 5 bases, leaving 8 bases not matched to a gene. Germline CDR1 KGHSH, CDR2 LQKENI. The CDR3 spans 16 residues. CDR3 nucleotide sequence: TGTGCCAGCTCACCCGATCTACTAGCGGGAGGCCACGAGCAGTACTTC. Translating it yields CASSPDLLAGGHEQYF. Complete variable domain (other parts from reference TRBV18 and TRBJ2-7): NAGVMQNPRHLVRRRGQEARLRCSPMKGHSHVYWYRQLPEEGLKFMVYLQKENIIDESGMPKERFSAEFPKEGPSILRIQQVVRGDSAAYFCASSPDLLAGGHEQYFGPGTRLTVT.

This clonotype turned up a few times. The J gene is TRBJ2-1, the V gene TRBV2; D uncertain. V was pared by 3 bases and J by 0 bases, with 12 bases between. This CDR3 is built from 16 residues. The germline gives CDR1 SNHLY, CDR2 FYNNEI. CDR3: CASSDPSHASYNEQFF. In DNA form, the CDR3 reads TGTGCCAGCAGTGACCCCTCCCACGCCTCCTACAATGAGCAGTTCTTC.

In this sample, this clonotype turned up a few times. The CDR3 is CASSYWAATNEKLFF. In DNA, the CDR3 is TGTGCCAGCAGTTACTGGGCGGCAACTAATGAAAAACTGTTTTTT. The chain employs TRBV6-5 and TRBJ1-4, with no clear D. This CDR3 has 15 amino acids. Germline values: CDR1 MNHEY, CDR2 SVGAGI. The V end lost 1 base, the J end lost 0 bases, and 6 bases lay between the germline ends.